This T cell receptor beta chain came from a study of cytomegalovirus exposure and HLA in healthy donors. Whole-study findings and limits: TCR beta chain V- and J-gene trimming was linked, in a later analysis, to a missense variant in DCLRE1C.

Per the germline V gene, CDR1 is SGHNT and CDR2 is YYREEE (reference sequence). The CDR3 length is 15 residues. V gave up 4 bases and J gave up 7 bases; unmatched junction bases: 8. The PCR contained 60 Vbeta and 13 Jbeta primers. Sequenced by immunoSEQ multiplex PCR; TCRdb stores in-frame clones only, minus some. The table shows 150,000 to 200,000 clones, with around 63% occurring only once. Notes on this clone: The antigen is not known.

The sequenced sample consisted of PBMCs. The J gene is TRBJ2-2, the V gene TRBV5-4; 9 positions match TRBD1. The sequence came from a woman aged 18-29 years in good health and CMV-seropositive. CDR3 sequence reads: CASSHLQGAGGELFF. In nucleotides, the CDR3 is TGTGCCAGCAGCCACCTACAGGGGGCGGGCGGGGAGCTGTTTTTT.